Each of the 15 T cell receptor beta chains below was sequenced from the same sample in a study of T cell responses to AZD1222 COVID-19 vaccine (TCRdb year 2021). Receptors were amplified or captured by the immunoSEQ multiplex PCR assay. TCRdb stores this immuneACCESS table with in-frame sequences only. Part of the clones is absent; in the studies checked, under half of the shortfall reflects unresolved V genes, and no reason is known for the rest. Across this sample there are some 170,000 clones, with 85% to 90% seen only once. The top ten constitute 1.6% of the sample. The time point label, as the study defines it: baseline before first vaccination. The material sequenced was peripheral blood, taken on day 0 of AZD1222 vaccination. Receptor source: an adult in good health.

This clone is a singleton in its sample. The V call is TRBV19, the J call TRBJ1-4, with 12 bases aligning to TRBD1. The CDR3 is 17 amino acids. CDR1 and CDR2 (germline): LNHDA, SQIVND (reference sequence). V was pared by 7 bases and J by 1 base, with 7 bases of the junction left unmatched. The chain's CDR3 is CASTIRDRGRTNEKLFF. The DNA for the CDR3 is TGTGCCAGTACGATCCGGGACAGGGGGCGAACTAATGAAAAACTGTTTTTT. Based on the CDR3 plus reference TRBV19 and TRBJ1-4, the full variable domain is DGGITQSPKYLFRKEGQNVTLSCEQNLNHDAMYWYRQDPGQGLRLIYYSQIVNDFQKGDIAEGYSVSREKKESFPLTVTSAQKNPTAFYLCASTIRDRGRTNEKLFFGSGTQLSVL.

V usage is TRBV6-6 and J usage is TRBJ1-2; weak D call: TRBD1 (5 bases). The CDR3 totals 12 residues. The germline CDR1 and CDR2 sequences are MNHNY and SVGAGI (reference sequence). The V end was cut by 6 bases, the J end by 4 bases, with 9 bases between. CDR3 region: CASRRDSYGYTF. The CDR3 DNA is TGTGCCAGCAGACGCGACAGCTATGGCTACACCTTC.

This clone has a handful of counts. V is TRBV2 and J is TRBJ1-6; TRBD1 is a possible D gene (6 bases). The CDR3 loop spans 16 amino acids. V dropped 7 bases and J dropped 3 bases, with 16 bases sitting between them. CDR1 is SNHLY and CDR2 is FYNNEI in the germline V gene. CDR3 in amino acids: CASTEVQGGYNSPLHF. The DNA of the CDR3 is TGTGCCAGCACTGAGGTACAGGGCGGCTATAATTCACCCCTCCACTTT.

The chain is built from TRBV28 and TRBJ1-5; D is ambiguous. CDR1 is MDHEN, CDR2 SYDVKM, per germline. The V end was cut by 5 bases, the J end by 1 base, with 12 bases between. The CDR3 contains 15 residues. CDR3 loop: CASSHLRESNQPQHF. The DNA for the CDR3 is TGTGCCAGCAGTCACCTCCGAGAAAGCAATCAGCCCCAGCATTTT.

The gene calls are TRBV7-3 and TRBJ1-1; 8 bases align to TRBD1. Germline assignment: CDR1 SGHTA and CDR2 FQGTGA. The CDR3 extends over 14 amino acids. J gave up 10 bases and V 5 bases, and 12 bases lay outside the gene matches. The CDR3 region is CASSPGQVIGGAFF. DNA of the CDR3: TGTGCCAGCAGCCCGGGACAGGTAATCGGTGGAGCTTTCTTT. The full variable domain, completed using reference TRBV7-3 and TRBJ1-1, is GAGVSQTPSNKVTEKGKYVELRCDPISGHTALYWYRQSLGQGPEFLIYFQGTGAADDSGLPNDRFFAVRPEGSVSTLKIQRTERGDSAVYLCASSPGQVIGGAFFGQGTRLTVV.

J is TRBJ2-7 and V is TRBV5-4; the match to TRBD2 covers 7 bases. The CDR3 length is 12 residues. Germline V gene lookup returns CDR1 SGHNT and CDR2 YYREEE (reference sequence). V was pared by 4 bases and J by 7 bases, with 5 bases of the junction left unmatched. The CDR3 DNA reads as TGTGCCAGCAGCGGGGACGGGAGGGAGCAGTACTTC. Amino acid sequence: CASSGDGREQYF.

The genes are TRBV5-6 and TRBJ1-6; possible D gene TRBD1, 6 bases. Trimming pared 0 bases from V and 10 bases from J, leaving 11 bases between. The CDR3 runs 14 residues. Germline lookup yields CDR1 SGHDT and CDR2 YYEEEE. DNA of the CDR3: TGTGCCAGCAGCTTGGTCAGGGGTGGCTCACCCCTCCACTTT. This sequence encodes CASSLVRGGSPLHF.

The chain couples TRBV6-5 to TRBJ1-4, with 8 bases lining up with TRBD1. CDR1 and CDR2 from the germline V gene are MNHEY and SVGAGI. The CDR3 runs to 13 residues. V was pared by 6 bases and J by 10 bases, with 7 bases of the junction left unmatched. CDR3 loop: CASRSQGAAKLFF. Written as DNA, the CDR3 is TGTGCCAGCAGAAGCCAGGGGGCGGCAAAACTGTTTTTT.

The gene calls are TRBV6-2 or TRBV6-3 and TRBJ1-4; 8 positions agree with TRBD1. Per germline, CDR1 MNHEY and CDR2 SVGEGT. The CDR3 consists of 15 residues. The junction had 7 bases not matched to a gene; V was cut back by 2 bases and J by 8 bases. For the CDR3, the DNA is TGTGCCAGCAGTTACCCGGGGACAGGTGGCGAAAAACTGTTTTTT. It specifies CASSYPGTGGEKLFF.

The chain combines TRBV6-1 with TRBJ1-2, with D uncertain. This CDR3 is 14 amino acids long. Germline loops: CDR1 MNHNS, CDR2 SASEGT. Trimming stripped 2 bases from V and 4 bases from J, with 11 bases between. The CDR3 nucleotides are TGTGCCAGCAGTGAAACGCGCGGACGCTATGGCTACACCTTC. It specifies CASSETRGRYGYTF.

The chain couples TRBV7-2 to TRBJ1-4, with 8 bases identical to TRBD1. Trimming removed 3 bases from V and 10 bases from J; junction bases left unmatched: 10. This CDR3 contains 15 residues. Germline-derived CDR1 and CDR2 are SGHTA and FQGNSA. The CDR3 is CASSFGGTGGSKLFF. CDR3 DNA sequence: TGTGCCAGCAGCTTCGGGGGCACAGGGGGGTCAAAACTGTTTTTT. Variable domain in full (rest from reference TRBV7-2 and TRBJ1-4): GAGVSQSPSNKVTEKGKDVELRCDPISGHTALYWYRQSLGQGLEFLIYFQGNSAPDKSGLPSDRFSAERTGGSVSTLTIQRTQQEDSAVYLCASSFGGTGGSKLFFGSGTQLSVL.

The CDR3: CASSTTQFTALTGGELFF. The CDR3 DNA sequence: TGTGCCAGCTCAACCACACAATTCACCGCCCTAACCGGCGGGGAGCTGTTTTTT. The chain has TRBV18 and TRBJ2-2; D gene ambiguous. Germline assignment: CDR1 KGHSH and CDR2 LQKENI. CDR3 length equals 18 residues. Deletions cut 5 bases from V and 7 bases from J, with 26 bases between.

CDR3 residues: CASSYRGNVGEKLFF. In DNA form, the CDR3 reads TGTGCCAGCAGTTACCGGGGAAATGTGGGTGAAAAACTGTTTTTT. This chain uses TRBV6-5 with TRBJ1-4; D unresolved. The V end lost 2 bases, the J end lost 7 bases, and 14 bases lay between the germline ends. CDR3 length equals 15 residues. Germline V gives CDR1 MNHEY, CDR2 SVGAGI.

This chain connects TRBV18 to TRBJ1-1; TRBD1 matches at 7 bases. The junction had 12 bases not matched to a gene; V was cut back by 3 bases and J by 5 bases. This CDR3 region has 16 residues. Germline V gives CDR1 KGHSH, CDR2 LQKENI. The CDR3 coding sequence is TGTGCCAGCTCACCTAGGACAGGTTGGGCGGGGACTGAAGCTTTCTTT. This translates into CASSPRTGWAGTEAFF. Supplemented by reference TRBV18 and TRBJ1-1, the full variable domain reads NAGVMQNPRHLVRRRGQEARLRCSPMKGHSHVYWYRQLPEEGLKFMVYLQKENIIDESGMPKERFSAEFPKEGPSILRIQQVVRGDSAAYFCASSPRTGWAGTEAFFGQGTRLTVV.

The chain uses TRBV5-1 and TRBJ2-1; no reliable D call. In germline, CDR1 is SGHRS, CDR2 YFSETQ. V lost 0 bases and J lost 7, with 14 bases in between. This CDR3 comprises 15 residues. The CDR3 loop is CASSLGEYGSNEQFF. CDR3 nucleotides: TGCGCCAGCAGCTTGGGAGAGTACGGTTCGAATGAGCAGTTCTTC.